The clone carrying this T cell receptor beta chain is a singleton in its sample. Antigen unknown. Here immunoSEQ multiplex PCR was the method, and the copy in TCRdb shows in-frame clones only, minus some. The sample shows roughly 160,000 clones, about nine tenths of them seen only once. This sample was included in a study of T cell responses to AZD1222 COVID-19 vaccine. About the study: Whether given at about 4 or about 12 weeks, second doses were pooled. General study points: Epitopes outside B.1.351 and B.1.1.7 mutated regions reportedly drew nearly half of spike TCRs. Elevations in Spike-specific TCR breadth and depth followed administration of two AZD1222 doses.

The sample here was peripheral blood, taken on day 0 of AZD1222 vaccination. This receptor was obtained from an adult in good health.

CDR3 in DNA: TGTGCCAGCGGGGGCACCGGGGAGCTGTTTTTT. It yields the protein CASGGTGELFF. The rearrangement links TRBV6-6 to TRBJ2-2; D assignment may be TRBD1 or TRBD2 (5 bases each). This CDR3 spans 11 amino acids. Trimming pared 8 bases from V and 4 bases from J, leaving 5 bases between. Germline V gene data show CDR1 as MNHNY and CDR2 as SVGAGI (reference sequence).